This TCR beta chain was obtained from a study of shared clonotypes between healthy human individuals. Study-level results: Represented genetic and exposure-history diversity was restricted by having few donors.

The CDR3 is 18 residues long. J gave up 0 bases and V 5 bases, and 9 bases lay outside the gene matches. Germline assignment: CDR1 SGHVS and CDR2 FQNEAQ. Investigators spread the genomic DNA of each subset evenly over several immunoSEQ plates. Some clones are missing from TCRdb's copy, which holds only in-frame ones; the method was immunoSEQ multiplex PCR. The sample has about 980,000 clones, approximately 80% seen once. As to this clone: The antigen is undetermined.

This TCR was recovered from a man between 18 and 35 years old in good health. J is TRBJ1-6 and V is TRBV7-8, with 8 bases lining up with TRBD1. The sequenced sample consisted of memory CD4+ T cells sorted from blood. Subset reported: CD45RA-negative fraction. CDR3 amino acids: CASSQTGQASSYNSPLHF. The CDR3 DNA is TGTGCCAGCAGCCAAACGGGACAGGCCAGCTCCTATAATTCACCCCTCCACTTT.